This TCR beta chain was retrieved from a study of T cell clusters in autoimmune cytopenias. Background on the study: TRB sequencing had a median about 52,000 reads and 2,500 or so distinct clonotypes per sample.

TRB amplification used 250 ng of peripheral blood genomic DNA. The CDR3 is 11 residues long. TRB was amplified by touch-down multiplex PCR, primer pools A and B combined. TCRdb reprocessed the multiplex PCR reads, keeping one entry per CDR3 protein, no DNA. In all, the sample yields fewer than 7,500 distinct CDR3 sequences. These records were also assigned to another study, of T cell repertoires in aging, cancer and after chemotherapy. As that study records: In healthy donors, age-related TCR diversity loss mainly reflected lost richness.

Sequencing input: peripheral blood. V and J are TRBV12-3 or TRBV12-4 and TRBJ2-5. The sequence was collected from a human donor in good health. CDR3: CASSQEETQYF.